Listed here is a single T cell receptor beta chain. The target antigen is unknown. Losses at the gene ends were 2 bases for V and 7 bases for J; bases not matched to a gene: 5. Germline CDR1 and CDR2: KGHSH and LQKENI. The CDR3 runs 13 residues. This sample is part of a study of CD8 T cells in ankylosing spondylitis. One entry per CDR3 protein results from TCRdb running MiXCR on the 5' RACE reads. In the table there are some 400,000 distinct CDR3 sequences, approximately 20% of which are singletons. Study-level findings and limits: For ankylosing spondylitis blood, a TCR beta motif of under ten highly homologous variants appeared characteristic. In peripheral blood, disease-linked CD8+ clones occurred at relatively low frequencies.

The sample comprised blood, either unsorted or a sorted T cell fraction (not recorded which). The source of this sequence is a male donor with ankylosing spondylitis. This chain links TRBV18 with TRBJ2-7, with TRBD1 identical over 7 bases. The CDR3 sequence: CASSPVQGEEQYF. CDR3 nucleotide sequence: TGTGCCAGCTCACCAGTCCAGGGGGAAGAGCAGTACTTC.